This passage covers 9 T cell receptor beta chains from one sample sequenced in a study of T-cell memory formation after mild COVID-19. One entry per CDR3 protein results from TCRdb running MiXCR on the 5' RACE reads. This sample carries about 430,000 distinct CDR3 sequences, under 20% of them seen once, and the ten largest clones take roughly a fifth. Sequencing input: PBMCs or a T cell subset sorted from them (not recorded which). Every receptor here comes from a man younger than 35 who had mild COVID-19 (a few samples of this study predate the infection). Cell type and time point are not known.

This clonotype was seen only a few times. J is TRBJ2-1 and V is TRBV6-2 or TRBV6-3; TRBD2 matches 12 bases. Germline V gene data show CDR1 as MNHEY and CDR2 as SVGEGT. The CDR3 runs 16 residues. V was clipped by 5 bases and J by 8 bases; unmatched bases: 10. The CDR3 reads CASSPTSGGMADEQFF. The CDR3 DNA reads TGTGCCAGCAGTCCGACTAGCGGGGGTATGGCAGATGAGCAGTTCTTC.

The chain joins TRBV12-3 or TRBV12-4 to TRBJ2-1; D is perhaps TRBD2 (5 bases). The CDR3 runs 15 residues. Trimming removed 3 bases from V and 1 base from J, with 10 bases in between. The CDR3 loop is CASSFGRRSYNEQFF. CDR3 coding DNA: TGTGCCAGCAGTTTCGGCAGGAGGTCCTACAATGAGCAGTTCTTC.

This clonotype was found once. This rearrangement joins TRBV20-1 to TRBJ1-4; possible D gene TRBD1, 5 bases. CDR1 is DFQATT and CDR2 is SNEGSKA in the germline V gene (reference sequence). V was trimmed by 6 bases and J by 5 bases, leaving 10 bases between them. The length of the CDR3 is 12 residues. CDR3 amino acids: CSAIDRNEKLFF. In DNA, the CDR3 is TGCAGTGCCATAGACAGAAATGAAAAACTGTTTTTT.

The chain combines TRBV7-7 with TRBJ2-1, with 13 nucleotides matching TRBD2. The CDR3 consists of 17 residues. The trim removed 5 bases at V and 8 bases at J, leaving 12 bases unmatched. Germline assignment: CDR1 SSHAT and CDR2 FNYEAQ (reference sequence). This chain's CDR3 is CASSPNTSGGAIDEQFF. The CDR3 coding sequence is TGTGCCAGCAGCCCCAATACTAGCGGGGGGGCCATTGATGAGCAGTTCTTC.

This clonotype was counted only a few times. The chain combines TRBV2 with TRBJ1-4; 9 positions agree with TRBD1. The CDR3 is 15 residues long. With 4 bases clipped from V and 4 bases from J, the junction kept 4 bases outside the gene matches. Per germline, CDR1 SNHLY and CDR2 FYNNEI. CDR3 coding DNA: TGTGCCAGCAGTGGGACGGACAGGGGTAATGAAAAACTGTTTTTT. Amino acids: CASSGTDRGNEKLFF. Based on the CDR3 plus reference TRBV2 and TRBJ1-4, the full variable domain is EPEVTQTPSHQVTQMGQEVILRCVPISNHLYFYWYRQILGQKVEFLVSFYNNEISEKSEIFDDQFSVERPDGSNFTLKIRSTKLEDSAMYFCASSGTDRGNEKLFFGSGTQLSVL.

The genes are TRBV7-2 and TRBJ1-2; the D gene is possibly TRBD1 (6 bases). CDR3 size: 13 residues. Germline values: CDR1 SGHTA, CDR2 FQGNSA. V was cut by 7 bases and J by 7 bases, with 16 bases left in between. In DNA form, the CDR3 reads TGTGCCAGCACCCCACAGGGTAGGGGTGGCTACACCTTC. Its translation: CASTPQGRGGYTF.

This clonotype was recorded many times. The V call is TRBV5-1, the J call TRBJ2-7; tentatively, D is TRBD2 (6 bases). The CDR3 has 12 residues. V lost 3 bases to trimming and J lost 3 bases, with 7 bases between them. Germline V gives CDR1 SGHRS, CDR2 YFSETQ. CDR3 region: CASSWRGYEQYF. In nucleotides, the CDR3 is TGCGCCAGCAGCTGGAGGGGCTACGAGCAGTACTTC.

This clonotype turned up a few times. This sequence joins TRBV7-2 and TRBJ2-2; D perhaps matches TRBD1 (6 bases). The CDR3 length is 16 residues. The V and J ends lost 5 bases and 7 bases respectively, with 20 bases between them. Looked up from germline, CDR1 is SGHTA and CDR2 is FQGNSA. The CDR3 protein is CASSPRRDISLGELFF. CDR3 nucleotides: TGTGCCAGCAGCCCCCGACGGGACATCTCTCTCGGGGAGCTGTTTTTT.

The chain combines TRBV27 with TRBJ2-2; D is possibly TRBD2 (5 bases). Germline V CDR1 and CDR2: MNHEY, SMNVEV (reference sequence). V gave up 0 bases and J gave up 3 bases, with 14 bases separating them. The CDR3 sequence is 17 residues long. DNA for the CDR3: TGTGCCAGCAGTTTATCCGTAATAGCGCTAGACACCGGGGAGCTGTTTTTT. Translating it yields CASSLSVIALDTGELFF.